The TCR beta chain under discussion was sequenced for a study of cytomegalovirus exposure and HLA in healthy donors. V lost 7 bases, J lost 4 bases, and 6 bases stayed unmatched. There are 16 residues in the CDR3. The germline gives CDR1 SGHRS, CDR2 YFSETQ. Clones were read by immunoSEQ multiplex PCR, and TCRdb kept only the in-frame ones, dropping some. The table shows 250,000 to 400,000 clones, with approximately 86% occurring only once. The TCR was taken from a man aged 25 to 40 in good health and CMV-seronegative. The genes are TRBV5-1 and TRBJ2-2, with TRBD2 matching over 14 bases. The source material was PBMCs. The CDR3: CASLSGTSGGTGELFF. CDR3 coding DNA: TGCGCCAGCCTATCCGGGACTAGCGGGGGCACCGGGGAGCTGTTTTTT.